These T cell receptor beta chains were read from a single sample in a study of beta chain features in type 1 diabetes. Assay: immunoSEQ multiplex PCR; the TCRdb copy retains only in-frame clones and omits some. The data show around 180,000 clones, with 7.8% seen just once and roughly 1% held by the top ten. The sequencing input was central memory CD4+ T cells from blood. All receptors come from a middle-aged woman with type 1 diabetes. Both conserved end residues are part of each CDR3. A D gene is named only where the DNA matches it firmly. Expanded clones get a size class; other rows say once, few or many, or leave the size out.

TRBJ1-1,TRBV7-3,NA,few,CASSLSGNTEAFF,TGTGCCAGCAGCTTATCAGGGAACACTGAAGCTTTCTTT
TRBJ2-7,TRBV18,NA,NA,CASSPQDSSYEQYF,TGTGCCAGCTCACCACAGGACAGCTCCTACGAGCAGTACTTC
TRBJ2-1,TRBV5-4,NA,NA,CASSGGARSGSYNEQFF,TGTGCCAGCAGCGGGGGCGCTAGATCTGGGTCGTACAATGAGCAGTTCTTC
TRBJ2-1,TRBV7-2,NA,NA,CASSGLGVGGYYNEQFF,TGTGCCAGCAGCGGCCTTGGGGTCGGGGGATACTACAATGAGCAGTTCTTC
TRBJ2-3,TRBV5-1,NA,few,CASSLTPAREGYF,TGCGCCAGCAGCTTGACCCCCGCGAGGGAAGGCTATTTT
TRBJ1-6,TRBV7-2,NA,many,CASSLDSTNSPLHF,TGTGCCAGCAGCTTAGACAGTACCAATTCACCCCTCCACTTT
TRBJ1-1,TRBV11-2,TRBD1,NA,CASTPRDRDFGTEAFF,TGTGCCAGCACCCCCCGGGACAGGGATTTCGGCACTGAAGCTTTCTTT
TRBJ2-7,TRBV19,NA,NA,CASSDGPTYEQYF,TGTGCCAGTAGTGATGGCCCAACCTACGAGCAGTACTTC
TRBJ2-2,TRBV19,NA,NA,CASTQDTANTGELFF,TGTGCCAGTACCCAGGACACTGCGAACACCGGGGAGCTGTTTTTT
TRBJ2-1,TRBV18,NA,few,CASSQGLDSRQGFF,TGTGCCAGCTCTCAGGGTTTGGACAGCCGCCAGGGGTTCTTC
TRBJ2-5,TRBV7-8,TRBD2,few,CASTLRGGTGETQYF,TGTGCCAGCACCCTTAGGGGAGGGACGGGGGAGACCCAGTACTTC
TRBJ1-5,TRBV27,NA,few,CASRTAPHQPQHF,TGTGCCAGCAGGACAGCCCCCCATCAGCCCCAGCATTTT
TRBJ2-3,TRBV18,NA,NA,CASSRYNTDTQYF,TGTGCCAGCTCCCGTTATAATACAGATACGCAGTATTTT
TRBJ2-7,TRBV28,NA,few,CASSFSGSIPYEQYF,TGTGCCAGCAGTTTCTCGGGATCTATACCCTACGAGCAGTACTTC
TRBJ2-5,TRBV28,NA,few,CASSLPTSRGYQETQYF,TGTGCCAGCAGTTTACCGACTAGCAGGGGATACCAAGAGACCCAGTACTTC
TRBJ2-1,TRBV5-6,NA,NA,CASSLALQGNEQFF,TGTGCCAGCAGCTTAGCCCTCCAGGGGAATGAGCAGTTCTTC
TRBJ2-5,TRBV7-2,NA,few,CASSLAGGRGQETQYF,TGTGCCAGCAGCTTAGCAGGCGGGCGGGGACAAGAGACCCAGTACTTC
TRBJ1-4,TRBV15,TRBD1,NA,CATSTRTGGDEKLFF,TGTGCCACCAGCACCCGGACAGGGGGCGATGAAAAACTGTTTTTT
TRBJ2-7,TRBV29-1,NA,many,CSVVEVGHVYF,TGCAGCGTTGTAGAAGTCGGACACGTGTACTTC
TRBJ1-6,TRBV6-5,NA,few,CASSYGRAGDSPLHF,TGTGCCAGCAGTTACGGGCGGGCAGGAGATTCACCCCTCCACTTT
TRBJ1-6,TRBV7-6,NA,few,CASSLQGLYSPLHF,TGTGCCAGCAGCCTCCAGGGGCTCTATTCACCCCTCCACTTT
TRBJ1-5,TRBV5-8,NA,NA,CASTGDRGNQPQHF,TGTGCCAGCACGGGGGACCGGGGCAATCAGCCCCAGCATTTT
TRBJ2-1,TRBV7-3,TRBD1,NA,CASSRRGQGTWNEQFF,TGTGCCAGCAGCCGCCGGGGACAGGGGACGTGGAATGAGCAGTTCTTC
TRBJ2-1,TRBV2,TRBD2,NA,CASSGEGDEQFF,TGTGCCAGCAGTGGGGAGGGCGATGAGCAGTTCTTC
TRBJ1-2,TRBV29-1,NA,few,CSVDSVLGYTF,TGCAGCGTTGATTCGGTGCTCGGCTACACCTTC
TRBJ2-1,TRBV7-2,TRBD1,few,CASSLIQGVDEQFF,TGTGCCAGCAGCTTAATACAGGGGGTGGATGAGCAGTTCTTC
TRBJ1-1,TRBV9,NA,NA,CASSVASNTEAFF,TGTGCCAGCAGCGTAGCATCCAACACTGAAGCTTTCTTT
TRBJ2-5,TRBV7-9,TRBD2,NA,CASSFSGGQETQYF,TGTGCCAGCAGCTTCTCGGGAGGGCAAGAGACCCAGTACTTC
TRBJ1-2,TRBV5-4,TRBD1,few,CASSLNRGQGYGYTF,TGTGCCAGCAGCTTGAATAGGGGACAGGGTTATGGCTACACCTTC
TRBJ2-7,TRBV5-4,TRBD2,NA,CASSLAGSGRVGYEQYF,TGTGCCAGCAGCTTGGCCGGGAGCGGGAGAGTCGGTTACGAGCAGTACTTC
TRBJ1-1,TRBV7-9,NA,NA,CASTQTGNTEAFF,TGTGCCAGCACTCAGACAGGGAACACTGAAGCTTTCTTT
TRBJ2-1,TRBV6-1,NA,NA,CASSAKGQEQFF,TGTGCCAGCAGTGCGAAAGGACAGGAGCAGTTCTTC
TRBJ1-1,TRBV7-9,TRBD1,few,CASSPGTGVNTEAFF,TGTGCCAGCAGCCCCGGGACAGGGGTTAACACTGAAGCTTTCTTT
TRBJ2-3,TRBV29-1,TRBD1,many,CSVSPGQHTDTQYF,TGCAGCGTTTCCCCGGGACAGCACACAGATACGCAGTATTTT
TRBJ1-2,TRBV28,NA,few,CASSLGLLNNYGYTF,TGTGCCAGCAGTTTGGGCCTCCTTAATAACTATGGCTACACCTTC
TRBJ2-1,TRBV7-2,TRBD1,few,CASSPRVGQVQVF,TGTGCCAGCAGCCCTCGAGTCGGACAGGTTCAGGTCTTC
TRBJ2-4,TRBV7-9,NA,NA,CASSFPKAPDGNIQYF,TGTGCCAGCAGCTTTCCGAAAGCGCCCGACGGAAACATTCAGTACTTC
TRBJ1-1,TRBV5-1,NA,few,CASSSSRGYTEAFF,TGCGCCAGCAGCTCCTCGCGGGGGTACACTGAAGCTTTCTTT
TRBJ2-7,TRBV6-6,TRBD2,NA,CASRKAGGPSYEQYF,TGTGCCAGCAGGAAAGCGGGGGGACCCTCCTACGAGCAGTACTTC
TRBJ2-1,TRBV5-4,TRBD1,NA,CASSSTQGDEQFF,TGTGCCAGCAGCTCTACTCAGGGGGATGAGCAGTTCTTC
TRBJ2-5,TRBV13,NA,few,CASQTEETQYF,TGTGCCAGCCAGACAGAAGAGACCCAGTACTTC
TRBJ2-7,TRBV7-2,TRBD2,few,CASSYKPGGVYEQYF,TGTGCCAGCAGCTACAAACCGGGAGGGGTCTACGAGCAGTACTTC
TRBJ2-7,TRBV19,TRBD2,NA,CASKGLGTNYEQYF,TGTGCCAGTAAGGGACTCGGGACTAACTACGAGCAGTACTTC
TRBJ1-2,TRBV27,TRBD1,few,CASSPWTGAPYGYTF,TGTGCCAGCAGTCCCTGGACAGGGGCCCCCTATGGCTACACCTTC
TRBJ2-6,TRBV4-2,NA,few,CASSQDTGTGANVLTF,TGTGCCAGCAGCCAAGATACGGGAACTGGGGCCAACGTCCTGACTTTC
TRBJ2-1,TRBV7-9,TRBD2,NA,CASSLDGLAGEQFF,TGTGCCAGCAGCTTAGACGGACTAGCGGGGGAGCAGTTCTTC
TRBJ2-7,TRBV15,NA,NA,CATSRGGGVRYEQYF,TGTGCCACCAGCAGAGGAGGCGGGGTACGCTACGAGCAGTACTTC
TRBJ2-1,TRBV2,NA,few,CASTVLIGNEQFF,TGTGCCAGCACTGTGCTGATCGGGAATGAGCAGTTCTTC
TRBJ1-1,TRBV11-2,TRBD1,NA,CASSPQDRGLIEAFF,TGTGCCAGCAGCCCCCAGGACAGGGGGCTGATTGAAGCTTTCTTT
TRBJ1-2,TRBV28,TRBD1,few,CASSAPGQSYGYTF,TGTGCCAGCAGTGCACCGGGACAGTCGTATGGCTACACCTTC
TRBJ1-5,TRBV15,NA,NA,CATSTRGQPQHF,TGTGCCACCAGCACCCGAGGGCAGCCCCAGCATTTT
TRBJ1-1,TRBV28,TRBD1,many,CASSLLGGAGNTEAFF,TGTGCCAGCAGTTTATTAGGGGGCGCCGGGAACACTGAAGCTTTCTTT
TRBJ1-6,TRBV6-1,NA,NA,CASSEPPPLHF,TGTGCCAGCAGTGAACCTCCCCCCCTCCACTTT
TRBJ2-7,TRBV28,NA,NA,CASSLYQGGSYEQYF,TGTGCCAGCAGTTTATACCAGGGTGGGTCCTACGAGCAGTACTTC
TRBJ1-4,TRBV27,NA,few,CASKTAANEKLFF,TGTGCCAGCAAGACAGCCGCTAATGAAAAACTGTTTTTT
TRBJ1-1,TRBV7-3,NA,few,CASSFQANTEAFF,TGTGCCAGCAGCTTCCAAGCGAACACTGAAGCTTTCTTT